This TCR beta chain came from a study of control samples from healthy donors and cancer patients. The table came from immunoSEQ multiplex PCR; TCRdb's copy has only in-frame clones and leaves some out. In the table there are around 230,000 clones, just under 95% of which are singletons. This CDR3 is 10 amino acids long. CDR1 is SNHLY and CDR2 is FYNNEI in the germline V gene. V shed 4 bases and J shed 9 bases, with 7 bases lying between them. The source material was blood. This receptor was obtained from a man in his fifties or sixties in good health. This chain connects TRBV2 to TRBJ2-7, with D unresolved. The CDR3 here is CASSVARQYF. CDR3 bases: TGTGCCAGCAGTGTAGCACGGCAGTACTTC.